What follows are 20 T cell receptor beta chains derived from one specimen sequenced in a study of T cell responses to AZD1222 COVID-19 vaccine. The repertoire was sequenced with immunoSEQ multiplex PCR; TCRdb's copy has only in-frame clones and lacks some. Among approximately 190,000 clones, over 70% were seen once, and the ten largest hold approximately 2.7%. The sequences come from peripheral blood, collected on day 0 of MenACWY control vaccination. The receptors stem from an adult in good health.

This clone was counted once. This sequence joins TRBV5-1 and TRBJ2-1; the D gene is possibly TRBD2 (6 bases). The CDR3 extends over 13 amino acids. V was shortened by 7 bases and J by 7 bases, with 15 bases between the two germline ends. The germline V gene encodes CDR1 SGHRS and CDR2 YFSETQ. The CDR3 DNA reads as TGCGCCAGCTCGGGGGAGGTTTGGAATGAGCAGTTCTTC. The encoded protein is CASSGEVWNEQFF.

The chain joins TRBV6-2 or TRBV6-3 to TRBJ1-1; 8 nucleotides align to TRBD1. Germline CDR1 and CDR2: MNHEY and SVGEGT. This CDR3 spans 18 amino acids. The J segment lost 3 bases and the V segment lost 5 bases, leaving 17 bases of the junction unmatched. CDR3 amino acids: CASSQYPLRDRIDTEAFF. In DNA form, the CDR3 reads TGTGCCAGCAGTCAATACCCCCTCCGGGACAGGATTGACACTGAAGCTTTCTTT.

The chain joins TRBV11-2 to TRBJ1-2, with no clear D. Germline CDR1 and CDR2: SGHAT and FQNNGV. Between the trimmed V and J ends, which lost 7 bases and 4 bases, there was a span of 19 bases. The CDR3 totals 15 residues. The CDR3 protein is CASTPKAQYLYGYTF. CDR3 sequence (DNA): TGTGCCAGCACACCAAAAGCGCAGTATCTCTATGGCTACACCTTC.

This chain links TRBV6-1 with TRBJ1-3, with no clear D. Germline CDR1 and CDR2: MNHNS and SASEGT. The V gene lost 7 bases and the J gene lost 2 bases, with 6 bases spanning the gap. The CDR3 has 12 residues. The DNA for the CDR3 is TGTGCCAGCACCCGAACTGGAAACACCATATATTTT. This encodes CASTRTGNTIYF.

CDR3 sequence: CASSLEGGAGYTF. CDR3 nucleotides: TGTGCCAGCAGCTTAGAGGGGGGAGCGGGCTACACCTTC. The chain employs TRBV7-9 and TRBJ1-2; perhaps TRBD1 as D (6 bases). The CDR3 covers 13 residues. V lost 1 base and J lost 8, with 11 bases in between. From germline, CDR1 is SEHNR and CDR2 FQNEAQ (reference sequence).

The chain couples TRBV6-4 to TRBJ2-2; D unclear. The CDR3 runs 14 residues. Looked up from germline, CDR1 is MRHNA and CDR2 is SNTAGT. The V gene lost 0 bases and the J gene lost 5 bases, with 7 bases spanning the gap. The CDR3 sequence is CASSDSPGTGELFF. The CDR3 DNA reads TGTGCCAGCAGTGACTCCCCCGGGACCGGGGAGCTGTTTTTT.

V gene TRBV15 combines with J gene TRBJ2-2; D possibly corresponds to TRBD2 (5 bases). This CDR3 spans 12 amino acids. Trimming removed 3 bases at V and 6 bases at J, with 5 bases between. Germline assignment: CDR1 LNHNV and CDR2 YYDKDF (reference sequence). The CDR3, as DNA: TGTGCCACCAGCAGGGGAGCCGGGGAGCTGTTTTTT. Its protein product is CATSRGAGELFF.

The gene calls are TRBV27 and TRBJ1-5; 8 nucleotides match TRBD1. Germline values: CDR1 MNHEY, CDR2 SMNVEV (reference sequence). There are 14 residues in the CDR3. V trimming: 3 bases; J trimming: 7 bases; junction bases outside the gene matches: 5. The CDR3 sequence is CASSFQGAAQPQHF. The DNA of the CDR3 is TGTGCCAGCAGTTTCCAGGGGGCGGCACAGCCCCAGCATTTT.

This clone was seen once. The chain links TRBV10-1 to TRBJ1-5; 7 bases map to TRBD1. The V gene's germline CDR1 is WNHNN and CDR2 SYGVQD (reference sequence). The ends lost 2 bases at V and 5 bases at J; junction bases unmatched: 12. The CDR3 is made up of 17 amino acids. CDR3 residues: CASSEVERQGGYQPQHF. For the CDR3, the DNA is TGCGCCAGCAGTGAGGTAGAGAGACAGGGCGGTTATCAGCCCCAGCATTTT.

This clone occurred a few times. This rearrangement joins TRBV4-1 to TRBJ1-1; 7 positions agree with TRBD1. CDR3 length: 16 residues. From germline, CDR1 is MGHRA and CDR2 YSYEKL. The V gene end was trimmed by 4 bases and the J gene end by 2 bases; junction bases not matched to a gene: 10. The CDR3 region is CASSPTGTGGNTEAFF. As DNA, the CDR3 is TGCGCCAGCAGCCCGACAGGGACGGGAGGTAACACTGAAGCTTTCTTT.

This clone has just one count. The chain combines TRBV24-1 with TRBJ2-3, with D perhaps being TRBD1 or TRBD2 (5 bases each). The V gene lost 6 bases and the J gene lost 0 bases, with 12 bases spanning the gap. Germline CDR1 is KGHDR and CDR2 is SFDVKD. This CDR3 comprises 15 residues. CDR3 in DNA: TGTGCCACCAGTTTCGGGGCAGCTAGCACAGATACGCAGTATTTT. This codes for CATSFGAASTDTQYF.

In its sample, this clone was seen many times. For the CDR3, the DNA is TGCGCCAGCAGCCGCAACAGGGAGTTCACTGAAGCTTTCTTT. This codes for CASSRNREFTEAFF. J is TRBJ1-1 and V is TRBV4-3, with D perhaps TRBD1 (6 bases). Trimming stripped 4 bases from V and 4 bases from J, with 13 bases between. The germline CDR1 and CDR2 sequences are LGHNA and YSLEER. The CDR3 is 14 amino acids.

V gene TRBV6-5 combines with J gene TRBJ1-6, with a tentative D call TRBD1 (5 bases). Trimming removed 0 bases from V and 5 bases from J, with 8 bases in between. Germline lookup yields CDR1 MNHEY and CDR2 SVGAGI. The CDR3 runs 15 residues. CDR3 coding DNA: TGTGCCAGCAGTTACTCGCGGGGGAATAATTCACCCCTCCACTTT. Amino acid sequence: CASSYSRGNNSPLHF.

The genes are TRBV7-2 and TRBJ2-1, with 7 bases fitting TRBD2. V lost 8 bases and J lost 4; bases outside the gene matches: 2. The CDR3 sequence is 12 residues long. CDR1 and CDR2 from the germline V gene are SGHTA and FQGNSA. CDR3 DNA sequence: TGTGCCAGCTCGCGGGGGTACAATGAGCAGTTCTTC. The encoded protein is CASSRGYNEQFF.

The chain is built from TRBV25-1 and TRBJ1-2; no firm D call. Germline CDR1 is MGHDK and CDR2 is SYGVNS. The CDR3 spans 14 residues. Trimming stripped 7 bases from V and 4 bases from J, with 16 bases between. CDR3 sequence reads: CASTSGRTLYGYTF. The CDR3 DNA is TGTGCCAGCACCTCCGGCCGGACTCTCTATGGCTACACCTTC.

The chain has TRBV7-2 and TRBJ2-7, with no clear D. The V end lost 4 bases, the J end lost 2 bases, and 9 bases lay between the germline ends. CDR3 length: 13 amino acids. CDR1 is SGHTA and CDR2 is FQGNSA in the germline V gene. Here the CDR3 reads CASSSFGAYEQYF. CDR3 DNA sequence: TGTGCCAGCAGCTCCTTCGGCGCCTACGAGCAGTACTTC. Full variable domain (outside the CDR3, taken from reference TRBV7-2 and TRBJ2-7): GAGVSQSPSNKVTEKGKDVELRCDPISGHTALYWYRQSLGQGLEFLIYFQGNSAPDKSGLPSDRFSAERTGGSVSTLTIQRTQQEDSAVYLCASSSFGAYEQYFGPGTRLTVT.

The chain employs TRBV7-9 and TRBJ2-7, with D possibly called TRBD1 or TRBD2 (6 bases each). Germline-derived CDR1 and CDR2 are SEHNR and FQNEAQ (reference sequence). The CDR3 totals 15 residues. Trimming removed 5 bases at V and 4 bases at J, with 18 bases between. This chain's CDR3 is CASSPRRGAVYEQYF. CDR3 nucleotide sequence: TGTGCCAGCAGCCCAAGGAGGGGGGCGGTTTACGAGCAGTACTTC.

V usage is TRBV5-1 and J usage is TRBJ1-5; perhaps TRBD1 as D (5 bases). Between the trimmed V and J ends, which lost 1 base and 2 bases, there was a span of 7 bases. CDR1 is SGHRS, CDR2 YFSETQ, per germline. The CDR3 has 14 amino acids. The CDR3 loop reads CASSLLGGNQPQHF. DNA for the CDR3: TGCGCCAGCAGCTTGTTAGGGGGCAATCAGCCCCAGCATTTT.

V and J are TRBV29-1 and TRBJ2-7; 8 bases are a match to TRBD1. The J segment lost 5 bases and the V segment lost 7 bases, leaving 16 bases of the junction unmatched. The CDR3 totals 15 residues. From germline, CDR1 is SQVTM and CDR2 ANQGSEA. As DNA, the CDR3 is TGCAGCGCTAAGGTTGGGGACAGGAGGTGGAACGAGCAGTACTTC. It yields the protein CSAKVGDRRWNEQYF.

The rearrangement links TRBV5-6 to TRBJ2-7; D is possibly TRBD1 or TRBD2 (5 bases each). The length of the CDR3 is 14 residues. Trimming removed 5 bases at V and 2 bases at J, with 14 bases between. Germline lookup yields CDR1 SGHDT and CDR2 YYEEEE. The CDR3, as DNA: TGTGCCAGCAGGTCCGGGACGGTGACCTACGAGCAGTACTTC. Its protein is CASRSGTVTYEQYF.